This T cell receptor beta chain originates from a study of cytomegalovirus exposure and HLA in healthy donors (dated 2017 in TCRdb). With regard to the full study: According to an earlier analysis of a few hundred of the donors, about 179 million T cells yielded approximately 120 million unique TCR beta sequences and about 300 Gb of sequence data. An early release covering about 600 HLA-typed donors comprised about 320 gigabases of sequencing data and tens of millions of unique TCR sequences. Among the roughly 400 genotyped donors, around 81% belonged to the genetic ancestry cluster associated with self-reported Caucasian donors. The study was designed to test whether signatures of past pathogen exposure could be identified by cataloging public T cell receptors. The T cell repertoires of under 750 subjects were profiled by immunosequencing and related to cytomegalovirus serostatus. A separate validation cohort of 100 to 150 different subjects was used in addition to the roughly 620-subject first cohort. The study combined high-throughput TCR immunosequencing, statistical association of individual TCRs with disease status, and machine learning to predict cytomegalovirus infection status. In a later analysis, previously published TCR beta repertoires from about 670 donors were re-analyzed and high-resolution HLA genotyping was added so that TCR occurrence patterns could be studied. Rather than using new phenotypic data, the later analysis identified candidate immune exposures from TCR beta sequences and from how often those sequences occurred across donors. To decide whether each TCR beta V gene segment behaved as functional or pseudogenic, an earlier analysis of fewer than 750 of the donors relied on high-throughput TCR beta sequencing. Donor age, sex, ethnicity and CMV serostatus were collected together with the repertoire data. A later genetic analysis took genome-wide SNP genotypes for about three fifths of the roughly 670 donors and used that subset as a discovery cohort. Every discovery cohort repertoire had been produced on one sequencing platform. HLA typing included class I and class II loci at four-digit resolution. Typing coverage differed by locus: A, B, C, DRB1 and DQB1 were typed in roughly 629-640 donors, DQA1 in about 500, DPA1 in around 610, and DPB1 in 400 to 490. Several DR-DQ haplotypes were treated as single units for association and clustering because of strong linkage in the cohort. Across around 400 genotyped donors of the cohort, an average of about 240,000 unique TCR beta nucleotide sequences per donor were sequenced, and about a sixth of those sequences were non-productive.

Points the paper makes about the study in general: Linkage disequilibrium might explain the correlated functional status among segregating V segments, but an unknown experimental factor could not be ruled out. In a later analysis, several top co-occurrence clusters were reported to appear linked to parvovirus B19, influenza, CMV and Epstein-Barr virus. In a later analysis, the rate of TCR association differed among HLA loci, with DRB1 alleles having the most associated TCRs and HLA-C alleles having the fewest. In a later genetic analysis, a missense DCLRE1C variant was associated with V-gene and J-gene trimming of TCR beta chains, and the association was replicated in an independent cohort. HLA typing was unavailable for some donors at each locus, so association tests used only the typed subset. It was suggested by the authors that the approach could potentially be generalized to other disease states and immunological phenotypes. Most CMV-associated TCR beta chains appeared to be HLA-restricted in a later analysis, and the HLA associations seemed to be driven largely by CMV exposure. According to a later genetic analysis, donors in an Asian-associated ancestry cluster had fewer N-insertions in productive TCRs than the approximately 610-donor mean. A later analysis found that HLA-associated TCR beta chains were more clonally expanded and had lower generation probabilities than equally common non-associated chains. A total of fewer than 200 TCR beta chains were listed by the study as associated with cytomegalovirus. Presence/absence analyses assumed roughly uniform sequencing depth across donors, an assumption that may not hold. Most TCR sequences were seen in very few donors, while some public TCRs were found in many individuals. A further reported finding was that TCR beta sequences accurately predicted the HLA-A and HLA-B alleles for most subjects in the first cohort. In vitro tests confirmed that three of the cytomegalovirus-associated TCR beta chains recognize cytomegalovirus antigens. A cluster of highly shared sequence variants was judged likely to be a technical artifact of the sequencing pipeline. In an earlier analysis of 450 to 750 of the donors, most TCR beta V segments appeared in productive rearrangements about 87% or about 30% of the time, broadly matching IMGT annotations. When HLA alleles, especially DR and DQ, strongly co-occurred, attributing TCR associations to individual alleles was difficult. The only immune exposure information available for the cohort was CMV serostatus. Specific HLA alleles were associated with about 17,000 TCR beta sequences at a false discovery rate of 0.05 in a later analysis. Cytomegalovirus status was reported to be diagnosed by the classifier with high specificity and sensitivity in both the original and validation cohorts. Because counts were too low, about 18 rarely observed V segments, including chromosome 9 orphons, were left out of the earlier analysis of roughly 600 of the donors. The cohort was sequenced for TCR beta chains only, and without alpha or paired-chain data the features that could be detected were limited. The 87-base-pair reads could not distinguish some IMGT-functional V segments, including TRBV6-2 and TRBV6-3, so those segments were excluded.

The CDR3 holds 16 amino acids from the cysteine to the phenylalanine. CDR3 DNA is the only sequence kept; it has 48 bases, read in frame from the first base. From the germline V gene, CDR1 is SGHTA and CDR2 is FQGTGA. Compared with germline, V lacks 3 bases and J lacks 7 bases; bases without a gene match: 8. The cohort comprised several hundred healthy bone marrow donors. All cohort members were sampled while nominally healthy, although unrecorded immune exposures were likely present. Of the approximately 700 cohort members, more than 250 had a positive CMV serostatus and 350 to 450 had a negative one, while no CMV serostatus was recorded for the donor. Each donor provided a peripheral blood sample, and peripheral blood mononuclear cells were used for TCR beta sequencing. The Qiagen DNeasy Blood Extraction Kit was used to extract genomic DNA from the blood cell samples. Receptor libraries were prepared by the immunoSEQ multiplex PCR assay. For the multiplex PCR, a mixture combining 60 forward primers for TCR Vbeta segments and 13 reverse primers for TCR Jbeta segments was used. The CDR3 region of rearranged TCR beta genes was amplified from genomic DNA by a multiplex PCR assay. The Illumina HiSeq System was used to sequence the amplified TCR beta libraries as 87-base-pair reads. On the study's bioinformatics: In a later analysis, about 80 million unique TCR beta chains were counted across the roughly 700 repertoires, and some 10 million of these chains were shared by at least two donors. To remove PCR and sequencing errors, raw reads were error-corrected and collapsed into unique sequences using a nearest-neighbor algorithm that merged closely related sequences. Alignment of CDR3 sequences to IMGT reference sequences was used to assign V, D and J gene segments. For a sequence to be retained, at least a six-nucleotide match to both a V gene segment and a J gene segment was required. Rearrangements were called productive when the CDR3 lacked stop codons and stayed in frame with V and J; all others were non-productive. CDR3 was defined according to IMGT convention as the region running from the second conserved V-encoded cysteine to the conserved J-encoded phenylalanine. Sequences without an unambiguous match to a single V gene segment were excluded from the earlier analysis of approximately 560 of the donors. An earlier analysis of a few hundred of the donors called V segments functional above 56.7% productive rearrangements and segregating when the between-donor standard deviation exceeded 5%. To diagnose cytomegalovirus status from the catalog of TCR beta chain sequences, a statistical classification framework was built. In a later analysis, V and J genes were assigned by comparing TCR nucleotide sequences against IMGT/GENE-DB human TR gene sequences. The TCRdist pipeline was used in a later analysis to assign CDR3 sequences and most-parsimonious VDJ recombination scenarios. A later analysis defined each TCR beta chain by its CDR3 amino acid sequence plus V-gene family, and excluded reads lacking a unique V-gene family. A later analysis removed roughly 590 highly shared, low-generation-probability nucleotide sequences to deal with suspected cross-contamination and a sequencing artifact. In a later analysis, a clonal expansion index for each public chain was calculated from normalized within-repertoire ranks of inferred template counts. Generation probabilities in a later analysis came from a VDJ recombination model fitted to out-of-frame rearrangements, and those results were checked against IGoR. In a later analysis, hypergeometric tests were used to score TCR-TCR, TCR-HLA and TCR-CMV co-occurrence, with a repertoire-size bias correction applied to TCR pairs. To estimate false discovery rates, a later analysis permuted the HLA or CMV assignments 20 times. In a later analysis, co-occurring TCRs were grouped using DBSCAN, with TCRdist sequence similarity added in when clustering inside HLA-allele-positive subsets. For co-occurrence clustering, repertoires with fewer than 30,000 or more than 120,000 public chains were excluded, along with a handful of repertoires with anomalous nucleotide sharing. TCRdb limited this immuneACCESS table to in-frame rearrangements with V and J called. A share of clones is missing; checked studies link under half to unresolved V genes, and the rest is unexplained. D and trimming were read from the DNA, whereas the V and J calls and clone size are those reported in that table. Across this sample there are tens of thousands of clones, with just under 75% seen only once. Clones ranked in the top ten supply 10% to 12% of the sample.

In the case of this clone: What this receptor recognizes is not known. No quality values exist for individual bases; no much larger clone is one base distant.

The chain uses TRBV7-3 and TRBJ2-1, and 11 junctional nucleotides match TRBD2. This TCR derives from a human donor in good health. The sample consisted of PBMCs. The DNA is TGTGCCAGCAGCTTCGTAGCGGGAGGGCCAGGGAATGAGCAGTTCTTC. Its product reads: CASSFVAGGPGNEQFF.